The sequence of this TCR beta chain was determined in a study of blood T cell repertoires in COVID-19 (dated by TCRdb to about 2020). Concerning the study at large: The collaborator samples originated in the United States, Italy and Spain and spanned the acute and convalescent phases of COVID-19. The prospective study material was composed of cDNA or gDNA derived from T cells, B-cell-depleted T cells, or PBMCs. The dataset comprised deeply sampled blood TCRbeta repertoires from subjects exposed to, actively infected with, or recovered from COVID-19. A freely available public database, intended as a resource for researchers studying the immune response to SARS-CoV-2, is where the repertoires were released. Samples were obtained from the ongoing ImmuneRACE study (first 160 participants) and from over 1,000 subjects provided by 6 global collaborators. The sample metadata nearly always contained a de-identified subject ID, COVID-19 status, age in years and sex. Where available, HLA class I and class II types were taken from metadata supplied by the sample provider and were not determined by assay-based typing.

Ends trimmed: V by 6 bases, J by 7 bases; bases unmatched to a gene: 13. Spanning cysteine to phenylalanine, the CDR3 consists of 16 amino acids. Only the CDR3 part of the read is kept: 48 bases, read in frame from the first base. CDR1 is given as MDHEN and CDR2 as SYDVKM, both from the germline V gene. Of note for this clone: Its antigen remains undetermined. It has no much larger one-base neighbor in the sample; base qualities were not kept.

TCRbeta CDR3 regions were amplified from genomic DNA using the immunoSEQ Assay, a bias-controlled multiplex PCR. Under the source paper's analysis protocol: The number of nucleated cells in each sample was estimated from the amplification of reference gene primers within the assay. To quantify the absolute abundance of each unique TCRbeta CDR3 rearrangement, sequence reads were collapsed and filtered. For each sample, productive Simpson clonality was calculated by taking the square root of Simpson's diversity index across productive rearrangements. Sourced from immuneACCESS, this table was stored by TCRdb with only in-frame sequences that have V and J called. A share of the clones is absent; for the studies checked, an unresolved V gene accounts for under half, and the remainder has no known explanation. Clone size and V and J calls were adopted from that table, with D and trimming inferred from the DNA. In this sample the table shows 200,000 to 250,000 clones, more than 85% of which occur a single time. Of the sample, roughly 10% falls within the top ten clones.

Overall results and qualifications from the work: Clinical and demographic metadata were provided uncurated, with the amount varying by source and participant.

One collaborating source in Seattle enrolled patients while the patients were actively infected and followed the patients over time throughout the course of disease. The collaborating institutions used their own protocols to collect whole blood in K2EDTA tubes. For TCRbeta analysis, collaborator samples were shipped as frozen whole blood, as isolated PBMCs, or as DNA extracted from either sample type. This clonotype was sampled from a woman aged 50 to 60 with COVID-19, enrolled during active disease. The source material was peripheral blood. This chain joins TRBV28 to TRBJ1-5, with TRBD1 identical over 9 junction bases. The CDR3 reads as follows: CASSPTGGAGRQPQHF. The DNA reads TGTGCCAGCAGCCCTACAGGGGGCGCAGGGAGACAGCCCCAGCATTTT. With the rest looked up from the reference TRBV28 and TRBJ1-5 genes rather than sequenced, the full variable domain is DVKVTQSSRYLVKRTGEKVFLECVQDMDHENMFWYRQDPGLGLRLIYFSYDVKMKEKGDIPEGYSVSREKKERFSLILESASTNQTSMYLCASSPTGGAGRQPQHFGDGTRLSIL.